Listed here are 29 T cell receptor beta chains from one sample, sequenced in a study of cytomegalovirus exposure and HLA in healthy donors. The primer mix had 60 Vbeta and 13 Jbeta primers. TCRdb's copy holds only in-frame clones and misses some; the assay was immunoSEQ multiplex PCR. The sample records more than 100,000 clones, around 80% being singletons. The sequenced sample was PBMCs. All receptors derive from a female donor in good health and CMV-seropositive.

This chain's CDR3 is CASSSFSSYNEQFF. The CDR3 coding sequence is TGTGCCAGTAGTAGCTTCAGCTCCTACAATGAGCAGTTCTTC. This chain uses TRBV19 with TRBJ2-1; D remains ambiguous. Trimming took 4 bases from V and 0 from J, leaving 7 bases between them. The CDR3 is made up of 14 amino acids. CDR1 is LNHDA, CDR2 SQIVND, per germline (reference sequence).

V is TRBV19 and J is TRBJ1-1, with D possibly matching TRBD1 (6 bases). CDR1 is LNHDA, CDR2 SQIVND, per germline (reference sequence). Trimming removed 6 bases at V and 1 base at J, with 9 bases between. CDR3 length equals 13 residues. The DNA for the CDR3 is TGTGCCAGTAGCCTGACAGGGAACACTGAAGCTTTCTTT. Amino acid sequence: CASSLTGNTEAFF.

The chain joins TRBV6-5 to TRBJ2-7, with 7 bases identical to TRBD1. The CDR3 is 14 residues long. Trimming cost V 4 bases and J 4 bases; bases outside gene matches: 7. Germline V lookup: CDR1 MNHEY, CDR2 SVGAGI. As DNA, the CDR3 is TGTGCCAGCAGTTGGGCTGGGACAGATTACGAGCAGTACTTC. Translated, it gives CASSWAGTDYEQYF.

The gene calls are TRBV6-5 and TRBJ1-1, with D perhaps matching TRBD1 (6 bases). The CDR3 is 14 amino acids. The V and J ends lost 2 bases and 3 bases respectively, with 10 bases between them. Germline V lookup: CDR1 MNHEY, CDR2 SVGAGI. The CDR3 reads CASSYGGSDTEAFF. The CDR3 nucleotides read TGTGCCAGCAGTTACGGGGGCTCGGACACTGAAGCTTTCTTT.

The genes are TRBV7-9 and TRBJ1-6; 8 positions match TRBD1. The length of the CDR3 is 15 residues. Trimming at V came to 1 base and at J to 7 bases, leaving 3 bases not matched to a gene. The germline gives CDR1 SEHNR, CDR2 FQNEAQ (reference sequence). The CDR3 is CASSLETGGNSPLHF. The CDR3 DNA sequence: TGTGCCAGCAGCTTAGAAACAGGGGGAAATTCACCCCTCCACTTT.

The CDR3 bases are TGTGCCAGCAGTTACCAGGGTTCAGATACGCAGTATTTT. This sequence encodes CASSYQGSDTQYF. The chain links TRBV6-5 to TRBJ2-3; TRBD1 might be the D (5 bases). Trimming took off 2 bases at V and 4 bases at J, with 7 bases between the two ends. The CDR3 contains 13 residues. Per the germline V gene, CDR1 is MNHEY and CDR2 is SVGAGI.

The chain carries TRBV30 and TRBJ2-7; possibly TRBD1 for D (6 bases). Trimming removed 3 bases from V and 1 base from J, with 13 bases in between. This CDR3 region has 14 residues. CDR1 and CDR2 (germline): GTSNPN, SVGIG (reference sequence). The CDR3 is CAWRRRGSSYEQYF. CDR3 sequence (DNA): TGTGCCTGGAGACGCAGGGGCTCATCCTACGAGCAGTACTTC. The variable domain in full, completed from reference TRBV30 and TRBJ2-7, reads SQTIHQWPATLVQPVGSPLSLECTVEGTSNPNLYWYRQAAGRGLQLLFYSVGIGQISSEVPQNLSASRPQDRQFILSSKKLLLSDSGFYLCAWRRRGSSYEQYFGPGTRLTVT.

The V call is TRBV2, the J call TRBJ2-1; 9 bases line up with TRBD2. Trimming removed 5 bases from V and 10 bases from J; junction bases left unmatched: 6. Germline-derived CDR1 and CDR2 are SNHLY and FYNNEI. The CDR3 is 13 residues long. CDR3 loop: CASSLRTSVEQFF. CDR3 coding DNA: TGTGCCAGCAGTCTCCGGACTAGCGTGGAGCAGTTCTTC.

CDR3 region: CASSTSGVSYNSPLHF. DNA for the CDR3: TGTGCCAGCAGTACTTCAGGGGTCTCCTATAATTCACCCCTCCACTTT. This chain connects TRBV27 to TRBJ1-6, with a possible D match to TRBD1 (6 bases). Trimming stripped 5 bases from V and 0 bases from J, with 11 bases between. The CDR3 extends over 16 amino acids. Looked up from germline, CDR1 is MNHEY and CDR2 is SMNVEV (reference sequence).

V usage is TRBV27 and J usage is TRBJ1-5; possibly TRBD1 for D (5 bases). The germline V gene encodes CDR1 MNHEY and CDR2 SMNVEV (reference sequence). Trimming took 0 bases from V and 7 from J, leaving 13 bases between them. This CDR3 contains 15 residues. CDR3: CASSLSGGVVQPQHF. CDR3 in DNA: TGTGCCAGCAGTTTATCCGGAGGGGTGGTCCAGCCCCAGCATTTT.

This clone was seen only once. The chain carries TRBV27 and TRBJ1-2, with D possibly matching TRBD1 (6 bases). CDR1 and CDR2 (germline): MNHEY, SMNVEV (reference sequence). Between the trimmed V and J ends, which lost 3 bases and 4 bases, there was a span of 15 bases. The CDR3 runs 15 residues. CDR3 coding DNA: TGTGCCAGCAGTTTTGGGGGGGCCGGTGTCTATGGCTACACCTTC. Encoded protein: CASSFGGAGVYGYTF.

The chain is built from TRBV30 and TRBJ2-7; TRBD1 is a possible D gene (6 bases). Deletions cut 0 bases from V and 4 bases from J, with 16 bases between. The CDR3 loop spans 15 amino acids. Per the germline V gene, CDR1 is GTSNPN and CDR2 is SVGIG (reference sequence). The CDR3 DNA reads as TGTGCCTGGAGTGTAGACAGGCCACTACTTTACGAGCAGTACTTC. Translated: CAWSVDRPLLYEQYF.

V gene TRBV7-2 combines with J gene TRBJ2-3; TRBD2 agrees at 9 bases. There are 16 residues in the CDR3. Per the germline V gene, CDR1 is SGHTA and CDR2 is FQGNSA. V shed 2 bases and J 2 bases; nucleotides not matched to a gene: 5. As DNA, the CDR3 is TGTGCCAGCAGCTTATTTTCTAGCGGGGTCACAGATACGCAGTATTTT. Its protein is CASSLFSSGVTDTQYF.

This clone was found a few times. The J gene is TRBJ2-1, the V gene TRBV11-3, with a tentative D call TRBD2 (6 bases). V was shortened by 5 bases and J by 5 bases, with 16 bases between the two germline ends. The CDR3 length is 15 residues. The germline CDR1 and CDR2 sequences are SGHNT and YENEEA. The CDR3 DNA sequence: TGTGCCAGCAGCGGGGGGTCGACAGTGGACAATGAGCAGTTCTTC. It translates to CASSGGSTVDNEQFF.

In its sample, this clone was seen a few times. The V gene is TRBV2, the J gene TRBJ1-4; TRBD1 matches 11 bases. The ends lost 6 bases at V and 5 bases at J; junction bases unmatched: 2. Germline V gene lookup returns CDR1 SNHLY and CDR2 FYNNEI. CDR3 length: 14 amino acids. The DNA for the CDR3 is TGTGCCAGCAGGAGGGACAGGGGGAATGAAAAACTGTTTTTT. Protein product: CASRRDRGNEKLFF.

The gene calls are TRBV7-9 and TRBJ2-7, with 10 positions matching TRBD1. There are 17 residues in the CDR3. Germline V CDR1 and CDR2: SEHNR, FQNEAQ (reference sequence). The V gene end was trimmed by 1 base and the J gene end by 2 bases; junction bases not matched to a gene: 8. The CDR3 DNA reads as TGTGCCAGCAGCTTAGAGGGGGGACAGGGGCGTCCCTACGAGCAGTACTTC. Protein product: CASSLEGGQGRPYEQYF.

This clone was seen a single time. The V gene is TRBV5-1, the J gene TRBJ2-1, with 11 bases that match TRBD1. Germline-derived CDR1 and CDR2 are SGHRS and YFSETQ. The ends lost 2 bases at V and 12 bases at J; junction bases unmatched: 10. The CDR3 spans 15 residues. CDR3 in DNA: TGCGCCAGCAGCTTATTCCCGGGACAGGGGGGCGGGCAGTTCTTC. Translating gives CASSLFPGQGGGQFF.

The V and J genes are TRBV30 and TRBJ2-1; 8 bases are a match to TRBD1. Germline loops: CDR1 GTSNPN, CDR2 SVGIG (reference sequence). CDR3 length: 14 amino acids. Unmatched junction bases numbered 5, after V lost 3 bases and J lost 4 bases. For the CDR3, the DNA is TGTGCCTGGAGGCCGGGACAGGTTTACAATGAGCAGTTCTTC. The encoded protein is CAWRPGQVYNEQFF. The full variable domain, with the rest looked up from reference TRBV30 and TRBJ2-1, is SQTIHQWPATLVQPVGSPLSLECTVEGTSNPNLYWYRQAAGRGLQLLFYSVGIGQISSEVPQNLSASRPQDRQFILSSKKLLLSDSGFYLCAWRPGQVYNEQFFGPGTRLTVL.

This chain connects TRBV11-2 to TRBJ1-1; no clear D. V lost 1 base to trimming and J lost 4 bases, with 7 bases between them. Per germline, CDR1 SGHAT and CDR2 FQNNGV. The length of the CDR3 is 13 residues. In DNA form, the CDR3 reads TGTGCCAGCAGCTTAGTGCGGGCCACTGAAGCTTTCTTT. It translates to CASSLVRATEAFF.

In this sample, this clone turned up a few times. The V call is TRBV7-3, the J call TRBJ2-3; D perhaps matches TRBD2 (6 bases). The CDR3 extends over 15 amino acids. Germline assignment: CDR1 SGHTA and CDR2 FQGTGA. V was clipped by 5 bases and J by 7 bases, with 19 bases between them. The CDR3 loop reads CASSLEASEIHTQYF. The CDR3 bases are TGTGCCAGCAGCCTAGAGGCTAGCGAAATACATACGCAGTATTTT.

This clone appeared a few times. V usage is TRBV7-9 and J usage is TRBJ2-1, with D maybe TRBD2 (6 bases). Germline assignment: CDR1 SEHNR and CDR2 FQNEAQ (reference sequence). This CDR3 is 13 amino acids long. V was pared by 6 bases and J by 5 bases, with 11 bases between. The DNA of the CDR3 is TGTGCCAGCAGATCCGGGGGAAACAATGAGCAGTTCTTC. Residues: CASRSGGNNEQFF.

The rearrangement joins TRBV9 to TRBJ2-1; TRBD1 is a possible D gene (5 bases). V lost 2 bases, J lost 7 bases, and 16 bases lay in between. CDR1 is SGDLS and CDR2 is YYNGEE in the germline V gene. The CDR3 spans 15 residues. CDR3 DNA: TGTGCCAGCAGCGTCGGACACCCCAATGTGAATGAGCAGTTCTTC. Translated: CASSVGHPNVNEQFF.

CDR3 nucleotides: TGTGCCAGCAGCTTAGGGCAGTCTGGCAATCAGCCCCAGCATTTT. Protein product: CASSLGQSGNQPQHF. The chain is built from TRBV7-6 and TRBJ1-5; D gene ambiguous. V dropped 1 base and J dropped 2 bases, with 9 bases sitting between them. This CDR3 comprises 15 residues. Germline lookup yields CDR1 SGHVS and CDR2 FNYEAQ.

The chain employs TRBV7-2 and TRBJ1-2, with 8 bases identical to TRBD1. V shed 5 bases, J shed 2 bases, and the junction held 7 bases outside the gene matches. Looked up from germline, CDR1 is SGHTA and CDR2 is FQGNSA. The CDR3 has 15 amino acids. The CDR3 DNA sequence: TGTGCCAGCAGCACCCGGACAGGGAGGAACTATGGCTACACCTTC. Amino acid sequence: CASSTRTGRNYGYTF.

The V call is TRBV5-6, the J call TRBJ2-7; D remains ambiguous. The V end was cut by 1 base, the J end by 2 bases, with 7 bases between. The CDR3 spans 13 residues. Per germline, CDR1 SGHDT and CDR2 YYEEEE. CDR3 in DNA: TGTGCCAGCAGCTTGTTTGGAGCCTACGAGCAGTACTTC. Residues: CASSLFGAYEQYF.

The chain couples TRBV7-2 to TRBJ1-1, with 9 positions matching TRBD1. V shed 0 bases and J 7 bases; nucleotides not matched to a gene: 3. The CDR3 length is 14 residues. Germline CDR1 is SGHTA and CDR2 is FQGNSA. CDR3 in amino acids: CASSLAGQGLEAFF. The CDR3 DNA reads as TGTGCCAGCAGCTTAGCGGGACAGGGACTTGAAGCTTTCTTT. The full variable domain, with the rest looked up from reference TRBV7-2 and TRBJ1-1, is GAGVSQSPSNKVTEKGKDVELRCDPISGHTALYWYRQSLGQGLEFLIYFQGNSAPDKSGLPSDRFSAERTGGSVSTLTIQRTQQEDSAVYLCASSLAGQGLEAFFGQGTRLTVV.

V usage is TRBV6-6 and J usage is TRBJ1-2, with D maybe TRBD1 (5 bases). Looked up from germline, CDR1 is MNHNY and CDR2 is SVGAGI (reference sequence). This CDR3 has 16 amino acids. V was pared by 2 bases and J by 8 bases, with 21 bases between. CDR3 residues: CASSYAEPGRGAGYTF. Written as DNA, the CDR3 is TGTGCCAGCAGTTACGCCGAACCGGGACGCGGGGCAGGCTACACCTTC.

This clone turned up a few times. The CDR3 loop is CASSIRGGFDTEAFF. For the CDR3, the DNA is TGTGCCAGCAGCATTAGAGGAGGGTTTGACACTGAAGCTTTCTTT. The chain links TRBV9 to TRBJ1-1; D is unclear. Germline lookup yields CDR1 SGDLS and CDR2 YYNGEE. The V end lost 4 bases, the J end lost 3 bases, and 16 bases lay between the germline ends. The CDR3 sequence is 15 residues long. The whole variable domain, filled in from reference TRBV9 and TRBJ1-1, reads DSGVTQTPKHLITATGQRVTLRCSPRSGDLSVYWYQQSLDQGLQFLIQYYNGEERAKGNILERFSAQQFPDLHSELNLSSLELGDSALYFCASSIRGGFDTEAFFGQGTRLTVV.

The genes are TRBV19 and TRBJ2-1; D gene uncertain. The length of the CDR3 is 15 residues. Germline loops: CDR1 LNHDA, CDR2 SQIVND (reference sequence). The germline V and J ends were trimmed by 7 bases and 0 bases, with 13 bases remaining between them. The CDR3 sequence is CASNAQVSSYNEQFF. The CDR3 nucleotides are TGTGCCAGTAACGCTCAGGTTAGCTCCTACAATGAGCAGTTCTTC.